This section outlines one T cell receptor (beta chain) sequence together with its context. Some clones are missing from TCRdb's copy, which holds only in-frame ones; the method was immunoSEQ multiplex PCR. The table shows roughly 66,000 clones, with over 80% occurring only once. The data originate from a study of blood T cell repertoires in COVID-19. The V and J ends lost 2 bases and 4 bases respectively, with 14 bases between them. The CDR3 runs 15 residues. Germline V lookup: CDR1 SGHNT, CDR2 YYREEE (reference sequence). The sample was peripheral blood. The V call is TRBV5-4, the J call TRBJ2-3; D perhaps matches TRBD2 (6 bases). The origin of this receptor is a human donor in a cohort sampled during active COVID-19. The CDR3 DNA reads TGTGCCAGCAGCTTTATGACGGGAGTGTCAGATACGCAGTATTTT. Protein product: CASSFMTGVSDTQYF.